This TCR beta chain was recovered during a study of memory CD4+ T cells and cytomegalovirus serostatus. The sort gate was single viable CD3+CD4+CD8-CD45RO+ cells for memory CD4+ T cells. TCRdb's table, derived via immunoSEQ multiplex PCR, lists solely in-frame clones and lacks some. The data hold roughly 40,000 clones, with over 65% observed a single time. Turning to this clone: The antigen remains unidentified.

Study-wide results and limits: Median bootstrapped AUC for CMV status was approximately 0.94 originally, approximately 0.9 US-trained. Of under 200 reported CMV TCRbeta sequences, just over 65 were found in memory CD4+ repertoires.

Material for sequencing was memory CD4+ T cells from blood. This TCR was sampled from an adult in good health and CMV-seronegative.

The CDR3 bases are TGTGCCAGCAGGTTAGAGGGGGGCCGGGATACGCAGTATTTT. Translated, it gives CASRLEGGRDTQYF. The V gene is TRBV5-4, the J gene TRBJ2-3; TRBD1 or TRBD2 may be the D gene (6 bases each). V gave up 5 bases and J gave up 6 bases, with 16 bases separating them. CDR1 is SGHNT, CDR2 YYREEE, per germline (reference sequence). This CDR3 has 14 residues.